The 23 T cell receptor beta chains below all came from one sample that was sequenced in a study of tumor-infiltrating lymphocytes in glioblastoma multiforme. Three nested ARM-PCR rounds with V-beta and C-beta primers built TCRB libraries. One entry per CDR3 protein, called by TCRdb with MiXCR from the multiplex PCR reads. The table records over 14,000 distinct CDR3 sequences, around 72% of them present only once. Sequenced material: brain tumor tissue. These receptors were taken from a male donor with glioblastoma.

V is TRBV12-3 or TRBV12-4 and J is TRBJ1-6; D possibly corresponds to TRBD1 (5 bases). This CDR3 spans 16 amino acids. V was shortened by 2 bases and J by 19 bases, with 27 bases between the two germline ends. The CDR3 loop reads CASSLSIQVQGSTKHF. CDR3 in DNA: TGTGCCAGCAGTTTATCTATACAGGTCCAGGGTAGTACCAAACACTTT.

Comments on this clonotype: Since no conserved phenylalanine or tryptophan closes the CDR3, a read error is the likely cause. It is unclear where the CDR3 begins or ends on the DNA, so no DNA is shown, and the CDR3 is as TCRdb lists it. V gene TRBV5-4 combines with J gene TRBJ2-3; no DNA check was done on the table's D call, TRBD2. The CDR3 is made up of 14 amino acids, end residues included. CDR1 and CDR2 (germline): SGHNT, YYREEE (reference sequence). The CDR3 sequence is CASSLGGSTDMKYL.

The J gene is TRBJ2-7, the V gene TRBV10-3, with D possibly called TRBD1 or TRBD2 (5 bases each). The ends were cut back, 0 bases at V and 8 bases at J, with 5 bases in the middle. Looked up from germline, CDR1 is ENHRY and CDR2 is SYGVKD. CDR3 length: 11 amino acids. The chain's CDR3 is CAISESGQQYF. The DNA for the CDR3 is TGTGCCATCAGTGAGTCGGGACAGCAGTACTTC.

The chain employs TRBV10-2 and TRBJ2-5; D possibly corresponds to TRBD2 (5 bases). The CDR3 spans 17 residues. The germline gives CDR1 WSHSY, CDR2 SAAADI. The V and J ends lost 6 bases and 6 bases respectively, with 26 bases between them. The CDR3 DNA is TGCGCCAGCAGGGGGAGAACTAGACTCATCTCGGGGAAGACCCAGTACTTC. The encoded protein is CASRGRTRLISGKTQYF.

V is TRBV20-1 and J is TRBJ2-7; TRBD2 matches at 8 bases. The germline CDR1 and CDR2 sequences are DFQATT and SNEGSKA (reference sequence). The CDR3 totals 15 residues. The chain's CDR3 is CGARDPSGSVYKQYV. The CDR3, as DNA: TGCGGTGCCAGGGACCCCAGCGGGAGTGTCTACAAGCAGTACGTC.

The chain is built from TRBV1 and TRBJ2-7; TRBD2, the table's D call, lacks a check against the DNA. TRBV1 is tagged as a pseudogene. The CDR3 sequence is 15 residues long. The DNA for the CDR3 is TGCACCAGCCCGAGTGGCGTACCCTCCTCCTACGAGCAGTACTTC. This encodes CTSPSGVPSSYEQYF.

The J gene is TRBJ2-7, the V gene TRBV6-1; TRBD1 aligns across 8 bases. Trimming at V came to 5 bases and at J to 7 bases, leaving 13 bases not matched to a gene. CDR1 and CDR2 (germline): MNHNS, SASEGT. This CDR3 contains 15 residues. The CDR3 bases are TGTGCCAGCAGTTCCGGGACAGGCTGGCCAACGGAGCAGTACTTC. Encoded protein: CASSSGTGWPTEQYF.

This clonotype was observed once. Given the absence of the conserved phenylalanine or tryptophan at the CDR3 end, a read error is likely. This chain joins TRBV11-2 and TRBJ2-3; D not resolved. The length of the CDR3 is 14 residues. CDR1 and CDR2 from the germline V gene are SGHAT and FQNNGV. The CDR3 loop reads CAGSSTSGTDTQYY. The CDR3 DNA is TGTGCCGGCAGCTCTACCAGCGGCACAGATACGCAGTATTAT.

V and J are TRBV11-2 and TRBJ2-2; 7 nucleotides line up with TRBD1. From germline, CDR1 is SGHAT and CDR2 FQNNGV. CDR3 size: 16 residues. The V segment lost 9 bases and the J segment 4 bases; nucleotides outside the gene matches: 14. Written as DNA, the CDR3 is TGTGCCAGTACCTCCCGACAGGGTGATGGCACCGGGGAGCTGTTTTTT. Its protein product is CASTSRQGDGTGELFF.

Details on this clonotype: A read error may account for a junction end that differs from germline. This chain uses TRBV20-1 with TRBJ2-5; the match to TRBD1 covers 9 bases. Germline lookup yields CDR1 DFQATT and CDR2 SNEGSKA (reference sequence). CDR3 length equals 15 residues. The CDR3 DNA sequence: TGCAATGCTAATCGGACAGGGGCGAACCAAGAGACCCAGTACTTC. This codes for CNANRTGANQETQYF.

This clonotype rates as medium-sized. The chain recombines TRBV20-1 with TRBJ2-7; a possible D gene is TRBD1 (6 bases). The CDR3 has 16 amino acids. Between the trimmed V and J ends, which lost 1 base and 0 bases, there was a span of 16 bases. The germline V gene encodes CDR1 DFQATT and CDR2 SNEGSKA (reference sequence). CDR3 loop: CSARGQGSDSSYEQYF. The CDR3 nucleotides read TGCAGTGCTAGAGGTCAGGGTTCGGACAGCTCCTACGAGCAGTACTTC.

This chain links TRBV11-2 with TRBJ2-5; tentative D call: TRBD2 (7 bases). The V end was cut by 6 bases, the J end by 2 bases, with 13 bases between. Looked up from germline, CDR1 is SGHAT and CDR2 is FQNNGV. CDR3 length: 14 residues. CDR3 sequence: CASRMAGAQETQYF. The CDR3 DNA reads as TGTGCCAGCAGGATGGCGGGGGCACAAGAGACCCAGTACTTC.

A remark on this clonotype: A read error may produce the germline difference seen at one junction end. The chain combines TRBV6-2 or TRBV6-3 with TRBJ2-7; unclear D gene. The V gene's germline CDR1 is MNHEY and CDR2 SVGEGT. This CDR3 is 13 amino acids long. Here the CDR3 reads CTSTETRANEQYF. CDR3 DNA sequence: TGTACCAGCACCGAGACACGGGCTAACGAGCAGTACTTC.

V usage is TRBV12-3 or TRBV12-4 and J usage is TRBJ1-3; D not resolved. CDR3 length equals 18 residues. The V end lost 4 bases, the J end lost 2 bases, and 21 bases lay between the germline ends. As DNA, the CDR3 is TGTGCCAGCAGTTCCGCCATAGGGTCGGGAGGGCCTGGAAACACCATATATTTT. It encodes CASSSAIGSGGPGNTIYF.

V and J are TRBV12-3 or TRBV12-4 and TRBJ2-7; 8 nucleotides align to TRBD1. This CDR3 spans 12 amino acids. The trim removed 3 bases at V and 6 bases at J, leaving 1 base unmatched. This chain's CDR3 is CASSFGQGEQYF. CDR3 DNA sequence: TGTGCCAGCAGTTTTGGACAGGGCGAGCAGTACTTC.

A note on this clonotype: A read error may account for a junction end that differs from germline. V gene TRBV6-2 or TRBV6-3 combines with J gene TRBJ2-1; D may be TRBD1 or TRBD2 (5 bases each). CDR1 is MNHEY and CDR2 is SVGEGT in the germline V gene. CDR3 length: 13 amino acids. CDR3 sequence: CASSYEGLHEQFF. CDR3 in DNA: TGTGCCAGTAGTTACGAGGGGCTCCATGAGCAGTTCTTC.

With regard to this clonotype: Mismatch with germline at one junction end may stem from a read error. The chain combines TRBV20-1 with TRBJ1-1; D possibly corresponds to TRBD1 (5 bases). The CDR3 spans 15 residues. In germline, CDR1 is DFQATT, CDR2 SNEGSKA (reference sequence). CDR3 residues: CNAKDGGGLESEAFF. The CDR3 DNA reads TGCAATGCTAAAGATGGGGGGGGACTTGAGTCTGAAGCTTTCTTT.

Concerning this clonotype: One junction end does not reproduce the germline sequence, and a read error may be involved. This chain links TRBV5-1 with TRBJ2-5; D may match TRBD1 or TRBD2 (5 bases each). CDR1 and CDR2 (germline): SGHRS, YFSETQ. This CDR3 comprises 13 residues. CDR3 DNA: TGCGCCAGCAGCTTAGGGACCGAGGAGAGCCAGTACTTC. Amino acid sequence: CASSLGTEESQYF.

The chain has TRBV6-5 and TRBJ2-3; D perhaps matches TRBD2 (5 bases). V lost 10 bases and J 2 bases, leaving 10 bases between the germline ends. The CDR3 contains 12 residues. The germline gives CDR1 MNHEY, CDR2 SVGAGI. The CDR3 bases are TGTGCCACCCGAGCGGCCACAGATACGCAGTATTTT. It codes for CATRAATDTQYF.

The chain has TRBV6-1 and TRBJ1-2; 7 bases map to TRBD1. V trimming: 4 bases; J trimming: 7 bases; junction bases outside the gene matches: 6. CDR3 length equals 13 residues. The germline gives CDR1 MNHNS, CDR2 SASEGT. The CDR3 DNA follows: TGTGCCAGCAGTGCCCCAGGGGGTGGTGGCTACACCTTC. Amino acids: CASSAPGGGGYTF.

The chain joins TRBV11-2 to TRBJ1-2, with a possible D match to TRBD1 (5 bases). The germline V gene encodes CDR1 SGHAT and CDR2 FQNNGV. The CDR3 totals 15 residues. V shed 3 bases and J shed 4 bases, with 15 bases lying between them. The CDR3 nucleotides read TGTGCCAGCAGCTTGTCGGACAAGGGATTCTATGGCTACACCTTC. It specifies CASSLSDKGFYGYTF.

Concerning this clonotype itself: This may be a read error: a much more frequent sequence differs by one nucleotide. CDR3 in DNA: TGTGTCAGCAGCTTAGGACTCACCCCTGATCAAGAGACCCAGTACTTC. Encoded protein: CVSSLGLTPDQETQYF. This rearrangement joins TRBV11-3 to TRBJ2-5; D possibly corresponds to TRBD2 (5 bases). CDR3 length: 16 amino acids. Germline V gene lookup returns CDR1 SGHNT and CDR2 YENEEA. The full variable domain, with the rest looked up from reference TRBV11-3 and TRBJ2-5, is EAGVVQSPRYKIIEKKQPVAFWCNPISGHNTLYWYLQNLGQGPELLIRYENEEAVDDSQLPKDRFSAERLKGVDSTLKIQPAELGDSAVYLCVSSLGLTPDQETQYFGPGTRLLVL.

The chain joins TRBV11-2 to TRBJ2-7; perhaps D is TRBD1 or TRBD2 (5 bases each). Trimming shortened V by 3 bases and J by 2 bases, and 14 bases separated the two germline ends. The CDR3 runs 15 residues. In germline, CDR1 is SGHAT, CDR2 FQNNGV. For the CDR3, the DNA is TGTGCCAGCAGCTTGGGACCGCCACGGGCCTACGAGCAGTACTTC. It codes for CASSLGPPRAYEQYF. Variable domain in full (rest from reference TRBV11-2 and TRBJ2-7): EAGVAQSPRYKIIEKRQSVAFWCNPISGHATLYWYQQILGQGPKLLIQFQNNGVVDDSQLPKDRFSAERLKGVDSTLKIQPAKLEDSAVYLCASSLGPPRAYEQYFGPGTRLTVT.